The entry that follows covers one T cell receptor beta chain sequence. The antigen remains unidentified. The data are from a study of post-analysis software for immune sequencing data. Background on the study: Relapsing-remitting, secondary progressive and progressive-relapsing forms of multiple sclerosis all featured among disease courses.

Unique molecular identifiers were carried by the TCR beta cDNA libraries. Via MiXCR, TCRdb re-called the PCR reads, giving one row per CDR3 protein. The sample shows 600,000 to 700,000 distinct CDR3 sequences, roughly three fifths of them seen only once. The CDR3 extends over 14 amino acids. From germline, CDR1 is MNHNY and CDR2 SVGAGI (reference sequence). Trimming shortened V by 6 bases and J by 4 bases, and 15 bases separated the two germline ends. Study-wide results and caveats: Five TRBV segments, TRBV5-6, TRBV5-1 and TRBV20-1 among them, were found more frequent in patients than controls.

This TCR derives from a girl aged 2-10 years with multiple sclerosis. Sequencing used blood. The chain uses TRBV6-6 and TRBJ1-1; D possibly corresponds to TRBD1 (6 bases). The CDR3 sequence: CASSPGGRVTEAFF. DNA for the CDR3: TGTGCCAGCAGCCCCGGGGGGCGGGTCACTGAAGCTTTCTTT.